One sample yielded the 15 T cell receptor beta chains listed below, sequenced in a study of cytomegalovirus exposure and HLA in healthy donors. Primers for the PCR totalled 60 Vbeta and 13 Jbeta. Sequencing was performed with immunoSEQ multiplex PCR; in TCRdb, only in-frame clones are kept and a portion is missing. The sample has fewer than 200,000 clones, around two thirds seen once; the top ten hold less than 1.5%. Sequencing used PBMCs. Receptors were obtained from a man aged 50 or older in good health and CMV-seronegative.

The gene calls are TRBV11-2 and TRBJ2-3; possible D gene TRBD2, 5 bases. With 2 bases removed from V and 1 base from J, the gap between germline ends came to 10 bases. The CDR3 sequence is 15 residues long. Germline V gives CDR1 SGHAT, CDR2 FQNNGV. CDR3 residues: CASSLLALGTDTQYF. The CDR3 DNA reads TGTGCCAGCAGCTTACTAGCTCTGGGCACAGATACGCAGTATTTT.

Only a few counts were recorded for this clone. This chain connects TRBV10-3 to TRBJ1-5; D unclear. This CDR3 spans 13 amino acids. Germline assignment: CDR1 ENHRY and CDR2 SYGVKD. V lost 3 bases, J lost 8 bases, and 11 bases lay in between. The CDR3 DNA is TGTGCCATCAGTGATAGAGTCGGGGAGCCCCAGCATTTT. This codes for CAISDRVGEPQHF.

The V call is TRBV19, the J call TRBJ1-5; 9 bases are a match to TRBD1. CDR1 LNHDA and CDR2 SQIVND come from the germline V gene (reference sequence). The CDR3 is 15 amino acids. The V gene end was trimmed by 4 bases and the J gene end by 6 bases; junction bases not matched to a gene: 7. Here the CDR3 reads CASSKGTGIRQPQHF. For the CDR3, the DNA is TGTGCCAGTAGTAAGGGGACAGGGATTCGTCAGCCCCAGCATTTT. Combining the CDR3 with reference TRBV19 and TRBJ1-5 gives the whole variable domain DGGITQSPKYLFRKEGQNVTLSCEQNLNHDAMYWYRQDPGQGLRLIYYSQIVNDFQKGDIAEGYSVSREKKESFPLTVTSAQKNPTAFYLCASSKGTGIRQPQHFGDGTRLSIL.

V is TRBV7-3 and J is TRBJ1-3; 8 positions match TRBD1. Trimming took 4 bases from V and 4 from J; bases not matched to a gene: 12. The CDR3 covers 17 residues. Germline CDR1 and CDR2: SGHTA and FQGTGA. CDR3 amino acids: CASSYTPGGADGNTIYF. The DNA for the CDR3 is TGTGCCAGCAGCTATACTCCAGGGGGCGCGGACGGAAACACCATATATTTT.

The chain joins TRBV6-5 to TRBJ1-2; 8 nucleotides agree with TRBD1. Germline V gene sequence: CDR1 MNHEY, CDR2 SVGAGI. This CDR3 is 14 amino acids long. The J segment lost 7 bases and the V segment lost 7 bases, leaving 11 bases of the junction unmatched. The CDR3 DNA follows: TGTGCCAGCACCGGACAGGGACCAATGGCTGGCTACACCTTC. It yields the protein CASTGQGPMAGYTF.

This chain links TRBV9 with TRBJ1-2; 9 positions match TRBD1. Germline-derived CDR1 and CDR2 are SGDLS and YYNGEE. V was pared by 0 bases and J by 5 bases, with 8 bases of the junction left unmatched. This CDR3 is 16 amino acids long. In DNA, the CDR3 is TGTGCCAGCAGCGTAGAGGGGACAGGGTTAGGATATGGCTACACCTTC. This translates into CASSVEGTGLGYGYTF.

The chain is built from TRBV7-6 and TRBJ2-2, with 9 nucleotides matching TRBD2. From germline, CDR1 is SGHVS and CDR2 FNYEAQ. V lost 3 bases, J lost 4 bases, and 3 bases stayed unmatched. The CDR3 extends over 15 amino acids. CDR3 residues: CASSLERGVTGELFF. The CDR3 DNA follows: TGTGCCAGCAGCTTGGAGCGGGGGGTCACCGGGGAGCTGTTTTTT.

This clone was counted a few times. The gene calls are TRBV6-5 and TRBJ1-1; the match to TRBD1 covers 9 bases. There are 14 residues in the CDR3. J gave up 5 bases and V 7 bases, and 8 bases lay outside the gene matches. Germline lookup yields CDR1 MNHEY and CDR2 SVGAGI. The CDR3 sequence: CASKRDRAWTEAFF. Written as DNA, the CDR3 is TGTGCCAGCAAGCGGGACAGGGCGTGGACTGAAGCTTTCTTT.

The chain is built from TRBV6-5 and TRBJ2-5, with TRBD2 identical over 12 bases. The CDR3 extends over 16 amino acids. Looked up from germline, CDR1 is MNHEY and CDR2 is SVGAGI. V was pared by 0 bases and J by 4 bases, with 3 bases of the junction left unmatched. The CDR3 region has the DNA TGTGCCAGCAGTTACTCGGGGGGACTAGCGGGAGAGACCCAGTACTTC. It codes for CASSYSGGLAGETQYF.

This clone was seen just once. Written as DNA, the CDR3 is TGTGCCAGCAGTTTAGCCGCCGGGACAGTAGTTGGCTACACCTTC. Its protein is CASSLAAGTVVGYTF. This chain connects TRBV28 to TRBJ1-2, with 7 bases lining up with TRBD1. Germline V CDR1 and CDR2: MDHEN, SYDVKM. The V gene end was trimmed by 2 bases and the J gene end by 7 bases; junction bases not matched to a gene: 10. CDR3 length equals 15 residues.

This clone was detected only a few times. This rearrangement joins TRBV9 to TRBJ2-3, with D perhaps TRBD2 (5 bases). The CDR3 has 13 amino acids. Per the germline V gene, CDR1 is SGDLS and CDR2 is YYNGEE. V was trimmed by 4 bases and J by 4 bases, leaving 10 bases between them. CDR3 in amino acids: CASSPRAPDTQYF. For the CDR3, the DNA is TGTGCCAGCAGCCCGCGGGCCCCAGATACGCAGTATTTT. The full variable domain, rest sourced from reference TRBV9 and TRBJ2-3, is DSGVTQTPKHLITATGQRVTLRCSPRSGDLSVYWYQQSLDQGLQFLIQYYNGEERAKGNILERFSAQQFPDLHSELNLSSLELGDSALYFCASSPRAPDTQYFGPGTRLTVL.

The J gene is TRBJ2-7, the V gene TRBV14; 10 nucleotides align to TRBD1. V was pared by 1 base and J by 12 bases, with 9 bases of the junction left unmatched. Germline CDR1 reads SGHDN; CDR2 reads FVKESK. The CDR3 loop spans 14 amino acids. The CDR3 DNA is TGTGCCAGCAGCCAAGGGAGACAGGGGGCAGGGATGTACTTC. Amino acids: CASSQGRQGAGMYF.

This chain uses TRBV27 with TRBJ2-3, with TRBD1 matching over 7 bases. Per the germline V gene, CDR1 is MNHEY and CDR2 is SMNVEV (reference sequence). The V and J ends lost 2 bases and 0 bases, in that order; junction bases with no gene match: 5. The CDR3 length is 16 residues. The CDR3 sequence: CASSLDRVRSTDTQYF. Written as DNA, the CDR3 is TGTGCCAGCAGTTTAGACAGGGTAAGGAGCACAGATACGCAGTATTTT.

This clone appeared a few times. The V call is TRBV19, the J call TRBJ1-5; unclear D gene. The CDR3 length is 19 residues. Trimming took 5 bases from V and 2 from J, leaving 25 bases between them. Germline CDR1 and CDR2: LNHDA and SQIVND (reference sequence). The CDR3 DNA is TGTGCCAGTAGTCATGCGGCTTATAGGGTGAGGGCAGGCAATCAGCCCCAGCATTTT. It is translated as CASSHAAYRVRAGNQPQHF.

This clone was observed a few times. This sample includes further DNA sequences coding for the same CDR3. This chain uses TRBV5-1 with TRBJ1-2; 7 bases map to TRBD1. The junction had 9 bases not matched to a gene; V was cut back by 3 bases and J by 4 bases. Germline V lookup: CDR1 SGHRS, CDR2 YFSETQ. CDR3 size: 15 residues. This CDR3 reads CASSSAEGAGYGYTF. DNA of the CDR3: TGCGCCAGCAGCTCGGCTGAGGGGGCTGGCTATGGCTACACCTTC.